The rows below give T cell receptor beta chains drawn from one sample of a study of cytomegalovirus exposure and HLA in healthy donors. Using immunoSEQ multiplex PCR, the repertoire was profiled, and TCRdb retains in-frame clones only, with some absent. The sample contains approximately 85,000 clones, around 77% of which appear only once. The sequenced sample was PBMCs. These receptors were obtained from a man between 25 and 39 years old in good health and CMV-seronegative. The CDR3 runs from the conserved cysteine through the conserved F or W. A D gene is named only where the DNA matches it firmly. Rows may omit the clone size; those that give it use once, few, many or a size class.

j_gene: TRBJ2-1
abundance: -
d_gene: -
v_gene: TRBV30
CDR3aa: CAWSVLADEQFF
CDR3nt: TGTGCCTGGAGTGTATTAGCCGATGAGCAGTTCTTC

j_gene: TRBJ2-5
abundance: -
d_gene: -
v_gene: TRBV6-5
CDR3aa: CASTNRVKETQYF
CDR3nt: TGTGCCAGCACCAACAGGGTTAAAGAGACCCAGTACTTC

j_gene: TRBJ2-1
abundance: -
d_gene: TRBD2
v_gene: TRBV5-1
CDR3aa: CASSLALTSGAYKQFF
CDR3nt: TGCGCCAGCAGCTTGGCCCTTACTAGCGGAGCCTATAAGCAGTTCTTC

j_gene: TRBJ1-2
abundance: -
d_gene: TRBD1
v_gene: TRBV4-2
CDR3aa: CASSSRTGVYGYTF
CDR3nt: TGTGCCAGCAGCTCCCGGACAGGGGTCTATGGCTACACCTTC

j_gene: TRBJ2-3
abundance: -
d_gene: TRBD2
v_gene: TRBV10-3
CDR3aa: CAISGLAGADTQYF
CDR3nt: TGTGCCATCAGTGGGCTAGCGGGAGCAGATACGCAGTATTTT

j_gene: TRBJ2-2
abundance: -
d_gene: TRBD1
v_gene: TRBV5-1
CDR3aa: CASNKGDRVDTGELFF
CDR3nt: TGCGCCAGCAACAAGGGAGACAGGGTTGACACCGGGGAGCTGTTTTTT

j_gene: TRBJ1-1
abundance: -
d_gene: -
v_gene: TRBV5-1
CDR3aa: CASSLQGEVTEAFF
CDR3nt: TGCGCCAGCAGCTTGCAAGGGGAAGTCACTGAAGCTTTCTTT

j_gene: TRBJ2-1
abundance: -
d_gene: -
v_gene: TRBV6-5
CDR3aa: CASTPPGGAYNEQFF
CDR3nt: TGTGCCAGCACCCCGCCGGGGGGCGCCTACAATGAGCAGTTCTTC

j_gene: TRBJ1-1
abundance: -
d_gene: TRBD1
v_gene: TRBV19
CDR3aa: CASSIGQGGDTEAFF
CDR3nt: TGTGCCAGTAGTATAGGACAGGGCGGCGACACTGAAGCTTTCTTT

j_gene: TRBJ2-5
abundance: -
d_gene: -
v_gene: TRBV7-9
CDR3aa: CASSWELGTQYF
CDR3nt: TGTGCCAGCAGCTGGGAGTTGGGGACCCAGTACTTC

j_gene: TRBJ2-5
abundance: -
d_gene: -
v_gene: TRBV27
CDR3aa: CASRSTGFQETQYF
CDR3nt: TGTGCCAGCAGGTCCACAGGGTTTCAAGAGACCCAGTACTTC

j_gene: TRBJ2-1
abundance: once
d_gene: -
v_gene: TRBV28
CDR3aa: CASRTRGSDEQFF
CDR3nt: TGTGCCAGCAGAACAAGGGGATCTGATGAGCAGTTCTTC

j_gene: TRBJ2-6
abundance: -
d_gene: -
v_gene: TRBV5-1
CDR3aa: CASSLNPTGSGANVLTF
CDR3nt: TGCGCCAGCAGCTTAAACCCGACAGGCTCTGGGGCCAACGTCCTGACTTTC

j_gene: TRBJ2-5
abundance: -
d_gene: TRBD1
v_gene: TRBV4-3
CDR3aa: CASSQALQGARETQYF
CDR3nt: TGCGCCAGCAGCCAAGCCCTGCAGGGGGCTCGGGAGACCCAGTACTTC

j_gene: TRBJ2-1
abundance: -
d_gene: TRBD1
v_gene: TRBV18
CDR3aa: CASSPDRGPFNEQFF
CDR3nt: TGTGCCAGCTCACCCGACAGGGGGCCTTTCAATGAGCAGTTCTTC

j_gene: TRBJ2-2
abundance: -
d_gene: -
v_gene: TRBV5-1
CDR3aa: CASSLPTGRGLNTGELFF
CDR3nt: TGCGCCAGCAGCTTGCCGACCGGCAGGGGTCTGAACACCGGGGAGCTGTTTTTT

j_gene: TRBJ1-2
abundance: -
d_gene: TRBD1
v_gene: TRBV5-1
CDR3aa: CASSFWDRTGYTF
CDR3nt: TGCGCCAGCAGCTTTTGGGACAGAACCGGCTACACCTTC

j_gene: TRBJ1-1
abundance: -
d_gene: -
v_gene: TRBV19
CDR3aa: CASSITTGHLNTEAFF
CDR3nt: TGTGCCAGTAGTATAACCACAGGGCACCTAAACACTGAAGCTTTCTTT

j_gene: TRBJ1-1
abundance: -
d_gene: TRBD1
v_gene: TRBV6-6
CDR3aa: CASTKQGMAEAFF
CDR3nt: TGTGCCAGCACTAAACAGGGGATGGCTGAAGCTTTCTTT

j_gene: TRBJ2-3
abundance: -
d_gene: TRBD1
v_gene: TRBV4-2
CDR3aa: CASSQSPPGQGADTQYF
CDR3nt: TGTGCCAGCAGCCAAAGTCCCCCGGGACAGGGGGCAGATACGCAGTATTTT

j_gene: TRBJ1-1
abundance: -
d_gene: TRBD1
v_gene: TRBV13
CDR3aa: CASSPRGTGGEAFF
CDR3nt: TGTGCCAGCAGCCCCCGCGGGACAGGGGGTGAAGCTTTCTTT

j_gene: TRBJ2-1
abundance: -
d_gene: TRBD2
v_gene: TRBV6-4
CDR3aa: CASSDGLADHNEQFF
CDR3nt: TGTGCCAGCAGTGATGGGCTAGCGGACCACAATGAGCAGTTCTTC

j_gene: TRBJ2-3
abundance: once
d_gene: -
v_gene: TRBV7-2
CDR3aa: CASSFIATDTQYF
CDR3nt: TGTGCCAGCAGTTTTATAGCCACAGATACGCAGTATTTT

j_gene: TRBJ2-5
abundance: -
d_gene: -
v_gene: TRBV14
CDR3aa: CASSPVGAETQYF
CDR3nt: TGTGCCAGCAGTCCGGTTGGGGCAGAGACCCAGTACTTC

j_gene: TRBJ2-7
abundance: once
d_gene: TRBD2
v_gene: TRBV2
CDR3aa: CASRPAGGGYEQYF
CDR3nt: TGTGCCAGCAGGCCAGCGGGGGGCGGGTACGAGCAGTACTTC

j_gene: TRBJ2-5
abundance: -
d_gene: TRBD1
v_gene: TRBV5-1
CDR3aa: CASSETGAGETQYF
CDR3nt: TGCGCCAGCAGCGAGACAGGGGCGGGGGAGACCCAGTACTTC

j_gene: TRBJ2-7
abundance: -
d_gene: -
v_gene: TRBV30
CDR3aa: CAWSEGRRISYEQYF
CDR3nt: TGTGCCTGGAGCGAAGGTCGGCGGATCTCCTACGAGCAGTACTTC

j_gene: TRBJ2-1
abundance: -
d_gene: -
v_gene: TRBV4-1
CDR3aa: CASSQAGSGRNEQFF
CDR3nt: TGCGCCAGCAGCCAAGCGGGATCGGGAAGAAATGAGCAGTTCTTC

j_gene: TRBJ2-2
abundance: -
d_gene: -
v_gene: TRBV7-3
CDR3aa: CASRPTGHTGELFF
CDR3nt: TGTGCCAGCAGACCTACAGGACACACCGGGGAGCTGTTTTTT

j_gene: TRBJ2-3
abundance: -
d_gene: TRBD2
v_gene: TRBV13
CDR3aa: CASSPRTSGRYTDTQYF
CDR3nt: TGTGCCAGCAGCCCTAGGACTAGCGGGCGATACACAGATACGCAGTATTTT

j_gene: TRBJ1-1
abundance: -
d_gene: -
v_gene: TRBV9
CDR3aa: CASSTDKNTEAFF
CDR3nt: TGTGCCAGCAGCACCGACAAGAACACTGAAGCTTTCTTT

j_gene: TRBJ1-6
abundance: -
d_gene: TRBD1
v_gene: TRBV6-5
CDR3aa: CASSLTGDNSPLHF
CDR3nt: TGTGCCAGCAGCCTGACAGGGGATAATTCACCCCTCCACTTT

j_gene: TRBJ2-2
abundance: -
d_gene: -
v_gene: TRBV11-3
CDR3aa: CASSVGTNTGELFF
CDR3nt: TGTGCCAGCAGCGTCGGGACTAACACCGGGGAGCTGTTTTTT

j_gene: TRBJ2-5
abundance: -
d_gene: -
v_gene: TRBV28
CDR3aa: CASNLGGKGGETQYF
CDR3nt: TGTGCCAGCAACCTGGGGGGTAAAGGTGGAGAGACCCAGTACTTC

j_gene: TRBJ2-7
abundance: -
d_gene: TRBD1
v_gene: TRBV27
CDR3aa: CASSLLGQGFNEQYF
CDR3nt: TGTGCCAGCAGTTTATTGGGACAGGGGTTCAACGAGCAGTACTTC